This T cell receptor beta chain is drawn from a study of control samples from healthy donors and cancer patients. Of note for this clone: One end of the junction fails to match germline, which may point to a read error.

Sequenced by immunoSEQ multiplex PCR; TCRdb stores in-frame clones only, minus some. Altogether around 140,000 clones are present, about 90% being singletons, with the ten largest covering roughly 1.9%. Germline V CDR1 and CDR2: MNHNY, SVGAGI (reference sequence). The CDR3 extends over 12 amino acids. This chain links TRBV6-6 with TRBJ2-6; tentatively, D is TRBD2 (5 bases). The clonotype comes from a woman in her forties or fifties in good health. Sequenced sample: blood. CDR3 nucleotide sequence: TGTGCCAGCAGCGTACTAGACGGACCTAGAATTTTC. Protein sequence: CASSVLDGPRIF.